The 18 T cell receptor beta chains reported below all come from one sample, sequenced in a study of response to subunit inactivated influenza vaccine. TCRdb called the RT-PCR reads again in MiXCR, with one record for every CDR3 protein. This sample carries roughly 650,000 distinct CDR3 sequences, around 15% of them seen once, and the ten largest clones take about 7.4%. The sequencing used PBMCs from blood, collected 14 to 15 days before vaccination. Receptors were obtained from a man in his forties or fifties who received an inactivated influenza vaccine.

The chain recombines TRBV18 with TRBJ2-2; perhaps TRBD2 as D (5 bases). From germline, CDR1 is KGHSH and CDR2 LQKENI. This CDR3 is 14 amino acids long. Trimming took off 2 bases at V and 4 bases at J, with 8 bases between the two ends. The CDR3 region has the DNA TGTGCCAGCTCACCAAGCGGTACCACCGGGGAGCTGTTTTTT. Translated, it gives CASSPSGTTGELFF.

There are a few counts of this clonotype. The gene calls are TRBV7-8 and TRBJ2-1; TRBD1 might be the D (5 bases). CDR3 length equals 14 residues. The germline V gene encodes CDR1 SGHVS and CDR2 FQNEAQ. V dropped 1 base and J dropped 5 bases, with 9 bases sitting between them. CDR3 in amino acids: CASSLVQANNEQFF. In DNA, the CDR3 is TGTGCCAGCAGCTTAGTACAGGCGAACAATGAGCAGTTCTTC.

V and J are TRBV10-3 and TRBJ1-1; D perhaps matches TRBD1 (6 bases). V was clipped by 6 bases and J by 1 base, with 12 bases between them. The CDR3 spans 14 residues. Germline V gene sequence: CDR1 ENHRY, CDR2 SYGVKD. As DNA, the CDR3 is TGTGCCATCAGAGAAGAGACAGGGAACACTGAAGCTTTCTTT. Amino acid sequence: CAIREETGNTEAFF.

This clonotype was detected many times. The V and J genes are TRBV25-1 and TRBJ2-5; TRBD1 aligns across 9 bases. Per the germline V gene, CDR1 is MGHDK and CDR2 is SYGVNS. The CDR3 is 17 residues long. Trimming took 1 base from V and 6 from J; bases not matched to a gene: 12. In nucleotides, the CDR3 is TGTGCCAGCAGTGAATCTATAGGACAGGGGTTAAAACAGACCCAGTACTTC. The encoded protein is CASSESIGQGLKQTQYF.

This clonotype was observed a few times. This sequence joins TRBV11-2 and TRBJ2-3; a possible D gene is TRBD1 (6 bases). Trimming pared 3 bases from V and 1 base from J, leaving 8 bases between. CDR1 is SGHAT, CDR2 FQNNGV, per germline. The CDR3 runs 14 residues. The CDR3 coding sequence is TGTGCCAGCAGCTTTTGGACAGGCACAGATACGCAGTATTTT. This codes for CASSFWTGTDTQYF.

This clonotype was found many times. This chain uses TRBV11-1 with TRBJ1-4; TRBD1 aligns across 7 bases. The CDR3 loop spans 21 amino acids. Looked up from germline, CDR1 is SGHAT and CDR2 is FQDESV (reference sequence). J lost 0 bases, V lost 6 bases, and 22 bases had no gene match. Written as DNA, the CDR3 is TGTGCCAGCAGGCACCACAGGGGTGCGGACCCAGCCGATTCAACTAATGAAAAACTGTTTTTT. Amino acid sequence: CASRHHRGADPADSTNEKLFF.

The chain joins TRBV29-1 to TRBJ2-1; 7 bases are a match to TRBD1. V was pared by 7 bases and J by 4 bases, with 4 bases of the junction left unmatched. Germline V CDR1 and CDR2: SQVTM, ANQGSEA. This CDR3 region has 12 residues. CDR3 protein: CSASTGYNEQFF. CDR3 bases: TGCAGCGCCTCGACAGGGTACAATGAGCAGTTCTTC.

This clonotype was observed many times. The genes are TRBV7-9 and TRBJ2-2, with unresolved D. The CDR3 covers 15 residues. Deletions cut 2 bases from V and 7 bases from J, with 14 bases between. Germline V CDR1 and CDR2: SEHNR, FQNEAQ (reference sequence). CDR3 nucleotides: TGTGCCAGCAGCTTAACGTTGCCCGGAGACGGGGAGCTGTTTTTT. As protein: CASSLTLPGDGELFF. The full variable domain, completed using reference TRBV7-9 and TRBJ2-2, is DTGVSQNPRHKITKRGQNVTFRCDPISEHNRLYWYRQTLGQGPEFLTYFQNEAQLEKSRLLSDRFSAERPKGSFSTLEIQRTEQGDSAMYLCASSLTLPGDGELFFGEGSRLTVL.

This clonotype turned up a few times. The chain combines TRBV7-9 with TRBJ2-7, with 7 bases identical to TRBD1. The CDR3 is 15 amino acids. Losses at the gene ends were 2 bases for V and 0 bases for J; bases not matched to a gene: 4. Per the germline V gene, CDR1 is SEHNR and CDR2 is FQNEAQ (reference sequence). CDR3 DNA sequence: TGTGCCAGCAGCTTAAAGGGACAGAGCTCCTACGAGCAGTACTTC. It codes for CASSLKGQSSYEQYF.

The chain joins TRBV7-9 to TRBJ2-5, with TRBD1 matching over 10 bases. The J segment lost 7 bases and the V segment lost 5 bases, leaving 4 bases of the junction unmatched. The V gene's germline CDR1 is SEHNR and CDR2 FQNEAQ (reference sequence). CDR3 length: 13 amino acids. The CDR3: CASSTRDRGTQYF. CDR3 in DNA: TGTGCCAGCAGCACCCGGGACAGGGGGACCCAGTACTTC.

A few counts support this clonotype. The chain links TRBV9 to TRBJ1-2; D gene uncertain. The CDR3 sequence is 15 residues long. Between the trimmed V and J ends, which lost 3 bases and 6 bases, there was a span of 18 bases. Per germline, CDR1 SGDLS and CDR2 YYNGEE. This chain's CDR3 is CASSGDPWTKDGYTF. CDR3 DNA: TGTGCCAGCAGCGGAGACCCCTGGACTAAGGATGGCTACACCTTC.

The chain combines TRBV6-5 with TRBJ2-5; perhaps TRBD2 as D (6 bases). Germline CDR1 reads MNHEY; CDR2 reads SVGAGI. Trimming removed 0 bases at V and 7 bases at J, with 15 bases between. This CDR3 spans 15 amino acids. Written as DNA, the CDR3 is TGTGCCAGCAGTTACTCTAAGGGAAACGGGGGGACCCAGTACTTC. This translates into CASSYSKGNGGTQYF.

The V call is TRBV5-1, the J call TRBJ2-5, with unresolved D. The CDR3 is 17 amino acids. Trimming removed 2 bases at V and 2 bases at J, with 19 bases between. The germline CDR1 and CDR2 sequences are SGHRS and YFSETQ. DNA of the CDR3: TGCGCCAGCAGCTTATCATTAGGAACAGCAACTCAAGAGACCCAGTACTTC. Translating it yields CASSLSLGTATQETQYF.

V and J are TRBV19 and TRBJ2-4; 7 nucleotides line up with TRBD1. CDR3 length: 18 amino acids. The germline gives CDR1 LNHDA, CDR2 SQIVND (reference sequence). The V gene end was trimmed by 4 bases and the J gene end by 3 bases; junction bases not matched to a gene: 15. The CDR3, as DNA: TGTGCCAGTAGTAGACGGAGGAATGAGGGGGCTTTCAAAAACATTCAGTACTTC. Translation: CASSRRRNEGAFKNIQYF. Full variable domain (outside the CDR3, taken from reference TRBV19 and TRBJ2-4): DGGITQSPKYLFRKEGQNVTLSCEQNLNHDAMYWYRQDPGQGLRLIYYSQIVNDFQKGDIAEGYSVSREKKESFPLTVTSAQKNPTAFYLCASSRRRNEGAFKNIQYFGAGTRLSVL.

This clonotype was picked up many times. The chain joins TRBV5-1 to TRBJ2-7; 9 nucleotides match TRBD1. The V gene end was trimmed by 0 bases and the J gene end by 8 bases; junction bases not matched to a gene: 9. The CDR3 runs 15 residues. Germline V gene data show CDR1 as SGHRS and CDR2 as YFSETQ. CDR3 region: CASSLAGTGKGKQYF. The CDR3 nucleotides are TGCGCCAGCAGCTTGGCCGGGACAGGGAAAGGAAAGCAGTACTTC.

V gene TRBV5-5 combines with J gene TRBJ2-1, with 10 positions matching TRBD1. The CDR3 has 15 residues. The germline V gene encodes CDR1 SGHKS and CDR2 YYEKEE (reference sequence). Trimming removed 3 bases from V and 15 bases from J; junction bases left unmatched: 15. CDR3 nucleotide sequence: TGTGCCAGCAGCTGGCGGTCGACAGGGGGCCAAAACCGGTTCTTC. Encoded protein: CASSWRSTGGQNRFF.

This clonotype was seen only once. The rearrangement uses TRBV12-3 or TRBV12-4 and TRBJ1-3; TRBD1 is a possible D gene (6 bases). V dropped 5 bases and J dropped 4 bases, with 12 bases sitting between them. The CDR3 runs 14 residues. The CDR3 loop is CASSPGGGGNTIYF. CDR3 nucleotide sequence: TGTGCCAGCAGTCCGGGAGGGGGGGGAAACACCATATATTTT.

The chain's CDR3 is CSAFGSYGYTF. The CDR3 bases are TGCAGTGCCTTCGGCTCATATGGCTACACCTTC. This chain joins TRBV20-1 and TRBJ1-2; no firm D call. Per the germline V gene, CDR1 is DFQATT and CDR2 is SNEGSKA (reference sequence). Trimming shortened V by 6 bases and J by 5 bases, and 10 bases separated the two germline ends. CDR3 size: 11 residues.